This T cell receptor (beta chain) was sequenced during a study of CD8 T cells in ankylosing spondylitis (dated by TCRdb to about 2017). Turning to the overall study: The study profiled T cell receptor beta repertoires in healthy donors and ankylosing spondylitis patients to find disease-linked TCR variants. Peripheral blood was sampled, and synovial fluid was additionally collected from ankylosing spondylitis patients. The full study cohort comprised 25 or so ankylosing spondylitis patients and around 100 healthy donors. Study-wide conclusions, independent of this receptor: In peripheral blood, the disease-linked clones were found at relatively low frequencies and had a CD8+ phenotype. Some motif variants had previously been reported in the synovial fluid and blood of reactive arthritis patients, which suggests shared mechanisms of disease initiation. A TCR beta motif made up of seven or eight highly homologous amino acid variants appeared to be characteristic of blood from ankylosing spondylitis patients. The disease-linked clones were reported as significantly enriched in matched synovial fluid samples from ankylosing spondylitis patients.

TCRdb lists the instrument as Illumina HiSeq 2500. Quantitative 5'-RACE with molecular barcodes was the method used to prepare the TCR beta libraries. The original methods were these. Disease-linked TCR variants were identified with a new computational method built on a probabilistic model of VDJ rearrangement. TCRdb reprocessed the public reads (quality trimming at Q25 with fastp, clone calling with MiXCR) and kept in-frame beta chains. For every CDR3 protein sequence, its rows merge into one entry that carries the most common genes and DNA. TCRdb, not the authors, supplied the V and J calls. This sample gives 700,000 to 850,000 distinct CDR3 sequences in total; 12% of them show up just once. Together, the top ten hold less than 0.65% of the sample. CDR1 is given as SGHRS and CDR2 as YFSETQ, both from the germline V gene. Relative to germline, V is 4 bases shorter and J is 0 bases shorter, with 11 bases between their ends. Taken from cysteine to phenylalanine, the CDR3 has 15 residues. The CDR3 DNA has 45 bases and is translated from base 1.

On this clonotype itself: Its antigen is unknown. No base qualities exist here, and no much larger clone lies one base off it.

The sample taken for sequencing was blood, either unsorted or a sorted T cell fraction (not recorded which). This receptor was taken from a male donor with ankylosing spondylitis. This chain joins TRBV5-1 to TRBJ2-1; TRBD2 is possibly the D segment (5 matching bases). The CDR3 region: CASSGETDSYNEQFF. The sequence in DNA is TGCGCCAGCAGCGGGGAGACCGACTCCTACAATGAGCAGTTCTTC.